This paragraph reports one T cell receptor beta chain. V lost 6 bases and J 0 bases, leaving 14 bases between the germline ends. This CDR3 has 15 residues. Germline V gene sequence: CDR1 MDHEN, CDR2 SYDVKM. This record belongs to a study of cytomegalovirus exposure and HLA in healthy donors. Use of 60 Vbeta and 13 Jbeta primers characterized the PCR. This table comes from immunoSEQ multiplex PCR, and its TCRdb copy is limited to in-frame clones, with some not included. This sample contains about 160,000 clones. V usage is TRBV28 and J usage is TRBJ1-2; D gene ambiguous. The source is a man aged 30 to 39 in good health and CMV-seronegative. The material sequenced was PBMCs. CDR3 in DNA: TGTGCCAGCAGCACCCCCGAGGGAACTAACTATGGCTACACCTTC. This encodes CASSTPEGTNYGYTF.